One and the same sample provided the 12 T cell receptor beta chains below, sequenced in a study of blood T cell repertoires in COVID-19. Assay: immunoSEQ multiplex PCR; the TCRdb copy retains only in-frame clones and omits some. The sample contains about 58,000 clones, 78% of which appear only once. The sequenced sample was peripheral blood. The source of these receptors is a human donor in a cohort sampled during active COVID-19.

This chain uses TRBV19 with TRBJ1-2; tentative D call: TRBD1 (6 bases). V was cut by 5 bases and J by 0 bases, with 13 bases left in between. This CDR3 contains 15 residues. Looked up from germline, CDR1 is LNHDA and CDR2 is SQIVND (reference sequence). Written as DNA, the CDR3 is TGTGCCAGTAGTGGCACAGGGACCGCTAACTATGGCTACACCTTC. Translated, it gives CASSGTGTANYGYTF.

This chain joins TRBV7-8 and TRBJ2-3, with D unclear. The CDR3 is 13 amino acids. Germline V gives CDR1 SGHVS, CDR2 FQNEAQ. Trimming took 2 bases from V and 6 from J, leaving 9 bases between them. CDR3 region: CASSLYSADTQYF. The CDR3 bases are TGTGCCAGCAGCTTATACAGTGCGGATACGCAGTATTTT. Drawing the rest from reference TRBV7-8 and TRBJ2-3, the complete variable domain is GAGVSQSPRYKVAKRGQDVALRCDPISGHVSLFWYQQALGQGPEFLTYFQNEAQLDKSGLPSDRFFAERPEGSVSTLKIQRTQQEDSAVYLCASSLYSADTQYFGPGTRLTVL.

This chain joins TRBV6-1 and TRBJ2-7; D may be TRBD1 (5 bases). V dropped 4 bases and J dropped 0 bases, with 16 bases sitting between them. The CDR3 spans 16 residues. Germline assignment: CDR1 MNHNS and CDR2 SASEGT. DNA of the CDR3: TGTGCCAGCAGTGTACGTGGTCAGGGCAGCTCCTACGAGCAGTACTTC. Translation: CASSVRGQGSSYEQYF.

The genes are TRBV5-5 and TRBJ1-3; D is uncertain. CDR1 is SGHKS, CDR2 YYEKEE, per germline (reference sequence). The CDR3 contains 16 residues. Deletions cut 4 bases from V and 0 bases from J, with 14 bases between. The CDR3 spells CASSIGPGPSGNTIYF. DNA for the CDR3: TGTGCCAGCAGCATCGGTCCGGGTCCCTCTGGAAACACCATATATTTT.

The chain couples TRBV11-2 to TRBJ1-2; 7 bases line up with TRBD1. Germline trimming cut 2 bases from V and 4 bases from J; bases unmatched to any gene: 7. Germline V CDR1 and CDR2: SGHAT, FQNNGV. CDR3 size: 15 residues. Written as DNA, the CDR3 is TGTGCCAGCAGCTTAAGGGCAGGGGGAGGCTATGGCTACACCTTC. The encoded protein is CASSLRAGGGYGYTF.

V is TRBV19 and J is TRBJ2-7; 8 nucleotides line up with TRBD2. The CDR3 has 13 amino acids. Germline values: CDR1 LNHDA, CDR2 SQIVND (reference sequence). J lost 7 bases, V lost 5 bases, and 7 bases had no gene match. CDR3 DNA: TGTGCCAGTAGTCTGGGGACTAGATCGGAGCAGTACTTC. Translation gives CASSLGTRSEQYF.

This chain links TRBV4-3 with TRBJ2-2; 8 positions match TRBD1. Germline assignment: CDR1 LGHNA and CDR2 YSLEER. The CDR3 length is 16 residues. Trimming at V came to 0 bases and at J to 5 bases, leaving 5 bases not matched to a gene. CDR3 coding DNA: TGCGCCAGCAGCCAAGATTACAGGGGGGATACCGGGGAGCTGTTTTTT. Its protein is CASSQDYRGDTGELFF.

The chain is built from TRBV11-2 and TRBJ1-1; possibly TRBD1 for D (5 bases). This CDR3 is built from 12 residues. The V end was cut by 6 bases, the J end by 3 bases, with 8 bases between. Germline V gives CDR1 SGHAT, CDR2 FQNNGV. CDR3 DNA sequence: TGTGCCAGCAGGTGGGGGGACACTGAAGCTTTCTTT. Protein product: CASRWGDTEAFF.

The CDR3 DNA reads as TGTGCCAGCAGCGCAGGGGACAGGGGATCAGGTCAGCCCCAGCATTTT. This sequence encodes CASSAGDRGSGQPQHF. This chain links TRBV27 with TRBJ1-5; TRBD1 agrees at 10 bases. Per the germline V gene, CDR1 is MNHEY and CDR2 is SMNVEV (reference sequence). V lost 6 bases to trimming and J lost 6 bases; unmatched junction nucleotides: 11. The CDR3 covers 16 residues.

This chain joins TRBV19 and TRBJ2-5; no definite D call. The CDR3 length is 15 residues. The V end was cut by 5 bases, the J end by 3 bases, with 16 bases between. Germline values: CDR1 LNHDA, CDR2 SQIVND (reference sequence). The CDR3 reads CASSDMYASEETQYF. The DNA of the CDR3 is TGTGCCAGTAGTGATATGTACGCCTCAGAAGAGACCCAGTACTTC.

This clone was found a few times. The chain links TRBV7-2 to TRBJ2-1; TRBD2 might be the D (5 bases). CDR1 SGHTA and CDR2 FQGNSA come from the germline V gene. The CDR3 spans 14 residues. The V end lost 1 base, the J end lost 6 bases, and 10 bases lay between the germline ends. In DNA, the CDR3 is TGTGCCAGCAGCTTAGGTGTTCGGGGCAATGAGCAGTTCTTC. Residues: CASSLGVRGNEQFF.

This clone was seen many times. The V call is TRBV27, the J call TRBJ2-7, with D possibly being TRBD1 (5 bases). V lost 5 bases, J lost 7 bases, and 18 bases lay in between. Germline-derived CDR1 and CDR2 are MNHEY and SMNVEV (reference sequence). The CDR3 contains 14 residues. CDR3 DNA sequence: TGTGCCAGCAGTCGCACAGGATCGAGGAAGGAGCAGTACTTC. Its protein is CASSRTGSRKEQYF.